Here is one T cell receptor (beta chain) with its context. Its antigen is undetermined. TCRdb's table, derived via immunoSEQ multiplex PCR, lists solely in-frame clones and lacks some. The data show some 2.1 million clones, 85% to 95% seen once. In germline, CDR1 is SQVTM, CDR2 ANQGSEA. J was trimmed by 5 bases and V by 2 bases; bases with no gene match: 12. The CDR3 is made up of 16 amino acids. These data originate in a study of shared clonotypes between healthy human individuals. Naive CD8 cells comprised CD45RO-negative, CCR7-positively selected cells, excluding terminally differentiated effector memory CD45RA+ cells. Findings and caveats of the study: Relative to clonotypes present in all four donors, those not shared had lower generation probabilities. Rarefaction analysis demonstrated incomplete sorted-subset sequencing notwithstanding large depth.

The sequence was collected from a man aged 18 to 30 in good health. The J gene is TRBJ2-5, the V gene TRBV29-1, with 9 nucleotides matching TRBD2. Input material: naive CD8+ T cells sorted from blood. CDR3 amino acids: CSVEWLAGSLWETQYF. CDR3 DNA: TGCAGCGTTGAATGGCTAGCGGGGTCACTGTGGGAGACCCAGTACTTC.